Listed here are 14 T cell receptor beta chains from one sample, sequenced in a study of blood T cell repertoires in COVID-19. The table came from immunoSEQ multiplex PCR; TCRdb's copy has only in-frame clones and leaves some out. This sample carries approximately 300,000 clones, roughly 80% of them seen once, and the ten largest clones take approximately 14%. Source material: peripheral blood. The receptors stem from a person aged 65-85 years with COVID-19, enrolled during active disease.

The CDR3 nucleotides read TGTGCCAGCAGTTTTAGGGACAGATACTACGAGCAGTACTTC. It is translated as CASSFRDRYYEQYF. The chain uses TRBV28 and TRBJ2-7, with TRBD1 identical over 7 bases. V gave up 3 bases and J gave up 3 bases; unmatched junction bases: 5. The germline CDR1 and CDR2 sequences are MDHEN and SYDVKM. This CDR3 spans 14 amino acids.

The chain links TRBV7-2 to TRBJ1-5; a weak D match, TRBD1 (6 bases). CDR3 length: 17 residues. Germline V lookup: CDR1 SGHTA, CDR2 FQGNSA. Trimming took off 5 bases at V and 11 bases at J, with 28 bases between the two ends. The CDR3 nucleotides read TGTGCCAGCAGCCCCAGCGCTGGGGCAGGGGCTAATTGGGCCCAGCATTTT. This translates into CASSPSAGAGANWAQHF.

As DNA, the CDR3 is TGTGCCAGTAGGACAGGGGGCTTTACTGAAGCTTTCTTT. Protein product: CASRTGGFTEAFF. This sequence joins TRBV19 and TRBJ1-1, with 10 bases aligning to TRBD1. This CDR3 contains 13 residues. Trimming took 6 bases from V and 5 from J; bases not matched to a gene: 3. CDR1 LNHDA and CDR2 SQIVND come from the germline V gene (reference sequence).

The J gene is TRBJ2-2, the V gene TRBV29-1; D may be TRBD2 (7 bases). CDR3 length equals 16 residues. CDR1 is SQVTM and CDR2 is ANQGSEA in the germline V gene. Trimming took off 6 bases at V and 2 bases at J, with 19 bases between the two ends. CDR3 nucleotides: TGCAGCGTCCCTCGGATAGGGGGGGTAAACACCGGGGAGCTGTTTTTT. Protein: CSVPRIGGVNTGELFF.

A remark on this clone: A junction boundary mismatches the germline segment, possibly from a read error. The chain couples TRBV12-5 to TRBJ1-1, with D maybe TRBD1 (6 bases). CDR3 length: 14 residues. CDR1 and CDR2 (germline): LGHNT, FRNRAP. Here the CDR3 reads CASGSDGTRTGAFF. CDR3 sequence (DNA): TGTGCTAGTGGTTCCGACGGGACAAGGACTGGAGCTTTCTTT.

The chain employs TRBV12-3 or TRBV12-4 and TRBJ1-2; TRBD1 might be the D (6 bases). The germline V and J ends were trimmed by 2 bases and 7 bases, with 11 bases remaining between them. The CDR3 sequence is 13 residues long. CDR3 in DNA: TGTGCCAGCAGTTTACAACAGGGATTTGGCTACACCTTC. Translating gives CASSLQQGFGYTF.

The chain uses TRBV14 and TRBJ1-3; 8 bases agree with TRBD1. The V gene end was trimmed by 2 bases and the J gene end by 2 bases; junction bases not matched to a gene: 5. There are 16 residues in the CDR3. Germline lookup yields CDR1 SGHDN and CDR2 FVKESK. The CDR3 sequence is CASSQRQGLAGNTIYF. The CDR3 DNA reads TGTGCCAGCAGCCAACGACAGGGGTTAGCTGGAAACACCATATATTTT.

The rearrangement joins TRBV28 to TRBJ1-4; 8 bases are shared with TRBD1. This CDR3 is 14 amino acids long. V trimming: 6 bases; J trimming: 10 bases; junction bases outside the gene matches: 10. Germline loops: CDR1 MDHEN, CDR2 SYDVKM. CDR3: CASRPGGKGGKLFF. For the CDR3, the DNA is TGTGCCAGCAGACCAGGGGGCAAAGGAGGAAAACTGTTTTTT.

This chain joins TRBV3-1 (or the pseudogene TRBV3-2) and TRBJ2-4, with a possible D match to TRBD1 (5 bases). The CDR3 extends over 18 amino acids. V shed 4 bases and J shed 0 bases, with 19 bases lying between them. From germline, CDR1 is LGHDT and CDR2 YNNKEL (reference sequence). This CDR3 is CASSLGVGHGLAKNIQYF. DNA of the CDR3: TGTGCCAGCAGCCTAGGGGTAGGGCACGGATTAGCCAAAAACATTCAGTACTTC.

V gene TRBV6-5 combines with J gene TRBJ2-5; 9 bases fit TRBD1. From germline, CDR1 is MNHEY and CDR2 SVGAGI. CDR3 length equals 14 residues. The ends lost 5 bases at V and 5 bases at J; junction bases unmatched: 6. The CDR3 sequence: CASSKRQGEETQYF. CDR3 nucleotide sequence: TGTGCCAGCAGTAAACGACAGGGGGAGGAGACCCAGTACTTC.

The table lists this clone with a few counts. The rearrangement joins TRBV20-1 to TRBJ1-5; D call uncertain. Per germline, CDR1 DFQATT and CDR2 SNEGSKA (reference sequence). The CDR3 covers 12 residues. Trimming shortened V by 3 bases and J by 9 bases, and 12 bases separated the two germline ends. The CDR3 sequence: CSASKPGGPQHF. The DNA of the CDR3 is TGCAGTGCTAGTAAACCGGGAGGGCCCCAGCATTTT.

For the CDR3, the DNA is TGTGCCAGCAGCCGACCAGGGCAGGGCGGGGAGCTGTTTTTT. It specifies CASSRPGQGGELFF. The chain has TRBV28 and TRBJ2-2; D is perhaps TRBD1 (5 bases). V lost 6 bases to trimming and J lost 7 bases, with 15 bases between them. CDR3 length equals 14 residues. Germline V CDR1 and CDR2: MDHEN, SYDVKM.

This chain joins TRBV6-4 and TRBJ2-2; the match to TRBD2 covers 12 bases. Per the germline V gene, CDR1 is MRHNA and CDR2 is SNTAGT. The V and J ends lost 4 bases and 3 bases, in that order; junction bases with no gene match: 9. The CDR3 extends over 18 amino acids. CDR3 sequence (DNA): TGTGCCAGCAGTGCCGCTAGCGGGAGGGCCTCATACACCGGGGAGCTGTTTTTT. Its protein product is CASSAASGRASYTGELFF.

Written as DNA, the CDR3 is TGTGCTAGTGGTAACGGACTAGCGGGGGGGCGTGCCGTGAATGAGCAGTTCTTC. Translated: CASGNGLAGGRAVNEQFF. V usage is TRBV12-5 and J usage is TRBJ2-1; 15 bases map to TRBD2. The CDR3 loop spans 18 amino acids. Germline V lookup: CDR1 LGHNT, CDR2 FRNRAP. V shed 5 bases and J 7 bases; nucleotides not matched to a gene: 12. Supplemented by reference TRBV12-5 and TRBJ2-1, the full variable domain reads DARVTQTPRHKVTEMGQEVTMRCQPILGHNTVFWYRQTMMQGLELLAYFRNRAPLDDSGMPKDRFSAEMPDATLATLKIQPSEPRDSAVYFCASGNGLAGGRAVNEQFFGPGTRLTVL.